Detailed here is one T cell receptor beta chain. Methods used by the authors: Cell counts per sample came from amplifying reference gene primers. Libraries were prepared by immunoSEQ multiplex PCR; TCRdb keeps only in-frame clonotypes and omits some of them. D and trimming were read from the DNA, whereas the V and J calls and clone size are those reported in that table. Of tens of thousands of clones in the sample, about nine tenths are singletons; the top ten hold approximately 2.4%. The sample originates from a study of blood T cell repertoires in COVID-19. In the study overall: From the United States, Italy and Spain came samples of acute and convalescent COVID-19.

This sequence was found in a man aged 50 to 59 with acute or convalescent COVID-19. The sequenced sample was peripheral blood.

CDR3 bases: TGTGCCAGCAGCCGTTTTAAAACAGATACGCAGTATTTT. Amino acid sequence: CASSRFKTDTQYF. The V gene is TRBV5-6, the J gene TRBJ2-3; D is uncertain. V was trimmed by 4 bases and J by 3 bases, leaving 9 bases between them. CDR1 is SGHDT, CDR2 YYEEEE, per germline. The CDR3 is 13 residues long.